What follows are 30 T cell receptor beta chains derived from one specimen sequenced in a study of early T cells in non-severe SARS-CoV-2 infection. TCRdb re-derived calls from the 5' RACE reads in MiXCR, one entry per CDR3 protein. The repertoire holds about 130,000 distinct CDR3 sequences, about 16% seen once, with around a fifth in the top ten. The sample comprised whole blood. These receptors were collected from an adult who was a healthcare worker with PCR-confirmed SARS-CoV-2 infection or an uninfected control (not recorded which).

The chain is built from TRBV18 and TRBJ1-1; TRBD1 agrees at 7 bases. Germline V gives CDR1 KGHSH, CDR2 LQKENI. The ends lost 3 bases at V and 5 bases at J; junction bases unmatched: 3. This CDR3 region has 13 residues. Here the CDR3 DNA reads TGTGCCAGCTCACCGGGACAGCGAACTGAAGCTTTCTTT. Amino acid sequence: CASSPGQRTEAFF.

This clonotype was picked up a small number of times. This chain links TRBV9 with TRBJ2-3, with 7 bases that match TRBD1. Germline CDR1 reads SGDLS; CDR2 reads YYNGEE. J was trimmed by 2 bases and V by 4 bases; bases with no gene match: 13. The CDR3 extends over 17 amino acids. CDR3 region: CASSSWTGSAFTDTQYF. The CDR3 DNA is TGTGCCAGCAGCTCCTGGACAGGATCGGCTTTCACAGATACGCAGTATTTT.

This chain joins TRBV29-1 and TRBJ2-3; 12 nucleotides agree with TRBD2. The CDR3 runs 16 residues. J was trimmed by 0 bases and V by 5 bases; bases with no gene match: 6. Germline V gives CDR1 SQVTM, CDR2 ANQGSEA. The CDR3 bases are TGCAGCGTTCCCACTAGCGGGGGGCCGAGCACAGATACGCAGTATTTT. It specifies CSVPTSGGPSTDTQYF.

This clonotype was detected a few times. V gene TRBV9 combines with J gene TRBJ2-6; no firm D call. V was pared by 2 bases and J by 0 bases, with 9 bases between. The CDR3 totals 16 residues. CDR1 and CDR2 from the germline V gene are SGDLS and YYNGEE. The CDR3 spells CASSVSSNSGANVLTF. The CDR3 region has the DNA TGTGCCAGCAGCGTCAGCAGTAACTCTGGGGCCAACGTCCTGACTTTC.

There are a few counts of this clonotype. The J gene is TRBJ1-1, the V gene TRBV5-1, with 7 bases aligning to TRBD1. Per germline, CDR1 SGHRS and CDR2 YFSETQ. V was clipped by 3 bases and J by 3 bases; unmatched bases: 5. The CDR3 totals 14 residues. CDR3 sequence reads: CASSSVQGHTEAFF. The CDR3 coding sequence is TGCGCCAGCAGCTCTGTACAGGGGCACACTGAAGCTTTCTTT.

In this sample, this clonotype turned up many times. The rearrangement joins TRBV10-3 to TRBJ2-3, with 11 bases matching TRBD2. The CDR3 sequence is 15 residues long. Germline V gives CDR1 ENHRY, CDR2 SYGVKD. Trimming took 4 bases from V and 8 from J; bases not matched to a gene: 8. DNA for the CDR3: TGTGCCATCAGTGCGACTAGCGGGGAGGAGGGTACGCAGTATTTT. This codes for CAISATSGEEGTQYF.

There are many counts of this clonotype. This chain's CDR3 is CASSLQDAGTQYF. The CDR3 DNA reads TGTGCCAGCAGCTTACAGGATGCGGGGACCCAGTACTTC. The chain combines TRBV7-9 with TRBJ2-5, with D maybe TRBD2 (5 bases). The germline V gene has CDR1 SEHNR and CDR2 FQNEAQ (reference sequence). This CDR3 is 13 amino acids long. Trimming took off 2 bases at V and 7 bases at J, with 11 bases between the two ends. Full variable domain (rest looked up from reference TRBV7-9 and TRBJ2-5): DTGVSQNPRHKITKRGQNVTFRCDPISEHNRLYWYRQTLGQGPEFLTYFQNEAQLEKSRLLSDRFSAERPKGSFSTLEIQRTEQGDSAMYLCASSLQDAGTQYFGPGTRLLVL.

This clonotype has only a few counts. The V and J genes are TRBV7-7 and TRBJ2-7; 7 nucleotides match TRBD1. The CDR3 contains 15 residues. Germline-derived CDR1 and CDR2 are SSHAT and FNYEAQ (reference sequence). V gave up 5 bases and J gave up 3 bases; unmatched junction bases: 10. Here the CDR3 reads CASSPRQGAIYEQYF. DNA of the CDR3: TGTGCCAGCAGCCCCCGACAGGGTGCGATCTACGAGCAGTACTTC.

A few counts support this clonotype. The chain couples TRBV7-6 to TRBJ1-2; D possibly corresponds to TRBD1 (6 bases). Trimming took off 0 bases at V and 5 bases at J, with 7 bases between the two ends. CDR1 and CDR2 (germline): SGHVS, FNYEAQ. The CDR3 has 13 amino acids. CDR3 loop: CASSLATGYGYTF. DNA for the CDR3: TGTGCCAGCAGCTTAGCAACAGGGTATGGCTACACCTTC.

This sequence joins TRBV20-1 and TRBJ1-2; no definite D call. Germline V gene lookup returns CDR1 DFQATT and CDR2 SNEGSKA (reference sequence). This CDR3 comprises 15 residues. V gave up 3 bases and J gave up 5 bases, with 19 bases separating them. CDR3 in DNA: TGCAGTGCTAGTGACCACCATGCTTCCCGTTATGGCTACACCTTC. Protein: CSASDHHASRYGYTF.

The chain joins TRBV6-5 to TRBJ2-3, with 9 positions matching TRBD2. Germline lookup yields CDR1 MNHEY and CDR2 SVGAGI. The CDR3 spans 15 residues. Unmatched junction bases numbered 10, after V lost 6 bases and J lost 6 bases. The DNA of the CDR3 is TGTGCCAGCAGCCGGAAGACTAGCGGTACGGATACGCAGTATTTT. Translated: CASSRKTSGTDTQYF.

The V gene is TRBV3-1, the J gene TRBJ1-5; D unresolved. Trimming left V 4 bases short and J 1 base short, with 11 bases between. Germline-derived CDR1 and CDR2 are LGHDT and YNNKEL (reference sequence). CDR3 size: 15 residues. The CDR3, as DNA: TGTGCCAGCAGCCCGTCTATTGTGAGCAATCAGCCCCAGCATTTT. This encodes CASSPSIVSNQPQHF.

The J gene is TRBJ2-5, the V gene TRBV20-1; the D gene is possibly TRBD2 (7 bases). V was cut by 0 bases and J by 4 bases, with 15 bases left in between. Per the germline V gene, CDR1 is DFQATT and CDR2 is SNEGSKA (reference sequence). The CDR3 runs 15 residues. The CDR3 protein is CSARDPGGGTETQYF. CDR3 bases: TGCAGTGCTAGAGATCCGGGGGGCGGAACAGAGACCCAGTACTTC.

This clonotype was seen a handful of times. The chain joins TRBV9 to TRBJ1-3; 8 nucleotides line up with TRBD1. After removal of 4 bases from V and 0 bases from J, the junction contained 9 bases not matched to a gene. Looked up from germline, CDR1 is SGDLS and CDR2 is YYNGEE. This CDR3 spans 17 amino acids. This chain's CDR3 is CASSPLVGTGSGNTIYF. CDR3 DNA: TGTGCCAGCAGCCCTCTGGTTGGGACAGGCTCTGGAAACACCATATATTTT.

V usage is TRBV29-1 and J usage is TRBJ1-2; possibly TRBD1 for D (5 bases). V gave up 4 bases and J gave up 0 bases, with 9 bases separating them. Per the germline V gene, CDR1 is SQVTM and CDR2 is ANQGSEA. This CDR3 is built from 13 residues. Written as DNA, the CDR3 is TGCAGCGTTGGAACAGGCGCTAACTATGGCTACACCTTC. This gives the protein CSVGTGANYGYTF.

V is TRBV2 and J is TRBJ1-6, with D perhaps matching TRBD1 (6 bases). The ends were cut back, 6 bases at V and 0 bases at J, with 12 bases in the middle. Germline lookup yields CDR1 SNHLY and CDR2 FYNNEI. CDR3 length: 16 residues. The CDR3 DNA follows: TGTGCCAGCAGCTCAACAGGGAGCTCCTATAATTCACCCCTCCACTTT. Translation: CASSSTGSSYNSPLHF.

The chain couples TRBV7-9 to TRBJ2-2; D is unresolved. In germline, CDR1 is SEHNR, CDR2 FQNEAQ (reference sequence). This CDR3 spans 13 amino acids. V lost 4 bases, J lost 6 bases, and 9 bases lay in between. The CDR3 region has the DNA TGTGCCAGCAGCTCCCTGGGTTCCGGGGAGCTGTTTTTT. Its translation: CASSSLGSGELFF.

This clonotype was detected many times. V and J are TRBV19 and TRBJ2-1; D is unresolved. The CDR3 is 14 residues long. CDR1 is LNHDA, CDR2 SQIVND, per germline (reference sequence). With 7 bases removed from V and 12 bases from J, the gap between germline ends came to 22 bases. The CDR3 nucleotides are TGTGCCAGTAACGGGTTGGGTGAAGGCGCGCGGCAGTTCTTC. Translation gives CASNGLGEGARQFF.

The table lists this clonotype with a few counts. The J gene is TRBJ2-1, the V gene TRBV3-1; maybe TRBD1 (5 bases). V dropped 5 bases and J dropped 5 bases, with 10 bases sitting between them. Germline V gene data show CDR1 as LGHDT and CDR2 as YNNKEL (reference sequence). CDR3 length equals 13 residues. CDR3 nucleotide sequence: TGTGCCAGCAGCGGACGACAGAACAATGAGCAGTTCTTC. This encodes CASSGRQNNEQFF.

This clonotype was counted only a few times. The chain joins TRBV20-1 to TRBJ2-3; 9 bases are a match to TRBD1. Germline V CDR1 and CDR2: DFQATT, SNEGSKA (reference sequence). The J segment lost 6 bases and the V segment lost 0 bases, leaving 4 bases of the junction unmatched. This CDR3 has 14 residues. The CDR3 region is CSARDGQGSDTQYF. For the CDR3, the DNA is TGCAGTGCTAGAGATGGACAGGGGTCGGATACGCAGTATTTT.

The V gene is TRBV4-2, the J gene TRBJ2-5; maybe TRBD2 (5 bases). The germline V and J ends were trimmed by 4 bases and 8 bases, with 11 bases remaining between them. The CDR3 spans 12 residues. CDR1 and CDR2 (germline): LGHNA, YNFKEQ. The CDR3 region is CASSPSEGTQYF. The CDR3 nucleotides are TGTGCCAGCAGCCCCAGCGAGGGAACCCAGTACTTC.

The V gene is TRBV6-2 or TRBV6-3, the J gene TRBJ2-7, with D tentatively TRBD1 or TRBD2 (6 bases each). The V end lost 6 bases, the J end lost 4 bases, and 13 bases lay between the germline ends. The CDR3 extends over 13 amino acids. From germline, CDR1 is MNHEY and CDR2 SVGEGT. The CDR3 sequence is CASSKGGKYEQYF. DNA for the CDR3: TGTGCCAGCAGCAAGGGGGGCAAGTACGAGCAGTACTTC.

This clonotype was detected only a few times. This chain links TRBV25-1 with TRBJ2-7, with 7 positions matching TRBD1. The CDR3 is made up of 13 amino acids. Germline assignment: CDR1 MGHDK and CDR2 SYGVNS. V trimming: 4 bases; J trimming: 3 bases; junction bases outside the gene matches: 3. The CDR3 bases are TGTGCCAGCAGTGGGGGGACAGACTACGAGCAGTACTTC. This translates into CASSGGTDYEQYF.

The CDR3 DNA follows: TGTGCCAGCAGCCTAATATGGGGCGCGGCGTCTGAAGCTTTCTTT. Translating gives CASSLIWGAASEAFF. The rearrangement links TRBV2 to TRBJ1-1; D possibly corresponds to TRBD1 (5 bases). Germline V gene sequence: CDR1 SNHLY, CDR2 FYNNEI. V was trimmed by 6 bases and J by 6 bases, leaving 20 bases between them. This CDR3 comprises 15 residues.

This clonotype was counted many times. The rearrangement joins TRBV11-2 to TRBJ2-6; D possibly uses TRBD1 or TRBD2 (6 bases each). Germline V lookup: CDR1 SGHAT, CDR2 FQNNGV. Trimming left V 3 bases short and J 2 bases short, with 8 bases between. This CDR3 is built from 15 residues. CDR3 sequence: CASSFGGPGANVLTF. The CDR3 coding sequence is TGTGCCAGCAGCTTTGGGGGGCCTGGGGCCAACGTCCTGACTTTC.

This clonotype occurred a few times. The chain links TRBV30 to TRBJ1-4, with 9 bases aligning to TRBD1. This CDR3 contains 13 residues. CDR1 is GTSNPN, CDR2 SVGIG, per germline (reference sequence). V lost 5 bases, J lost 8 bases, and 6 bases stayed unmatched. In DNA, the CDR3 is TGTGCCTGGGGGGGACAGGGATTCGAAAAACTGTTTTTT. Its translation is CAWGGQGFEKLFF.

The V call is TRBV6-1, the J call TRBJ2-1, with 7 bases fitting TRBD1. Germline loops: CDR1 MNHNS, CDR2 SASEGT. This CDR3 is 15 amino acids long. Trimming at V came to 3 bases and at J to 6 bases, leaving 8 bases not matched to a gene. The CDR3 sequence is CASSDWTGGFNEQFF. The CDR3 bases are TGTGCCAGCAGTGATTGGACAGGCGGCTTCAATGAGCAGTTCTTC.

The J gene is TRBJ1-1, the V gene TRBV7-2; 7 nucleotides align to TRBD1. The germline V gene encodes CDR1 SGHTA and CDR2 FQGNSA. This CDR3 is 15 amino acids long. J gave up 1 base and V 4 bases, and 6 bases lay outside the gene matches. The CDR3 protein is CASSSRTGQNTEAFF. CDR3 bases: TGTGCCAGCAGCTCCAGGACAGGTCAGAACACTGAAGCTTTCTTT.

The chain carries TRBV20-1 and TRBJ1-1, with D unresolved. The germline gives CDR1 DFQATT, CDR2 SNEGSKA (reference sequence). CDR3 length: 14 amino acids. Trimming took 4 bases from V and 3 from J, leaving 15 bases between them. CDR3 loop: CSAKYWYGDTEAFF. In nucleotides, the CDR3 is TGCAGTGCTAAATATTGGTACGGGGACACTGAAGCTTTCTTT.

CDR3 protein: CASSQTGGVYEQYF. The CDR3 region has the DNA TGTGCCAGCAGCCAAACTGGCGGGGTCTACGAGCAGTACTTC. The chain joins TRBV3-1 to TRBJ2-7, with D perhaps TRBD2 (6 bases). CDR3 length: 14 residues. Germline V gene lookup returns CDR1 LGHDT and CDR2 YNNKEL (reference sequence). Trimming stripped 2 bases from V and 3 bases from J, with 11 bases between.